Described below is a single T cell receptor (beta chain) sequence and its context. Its antigen remains unknown. Full-length variable regions came from constant-region reverse primers plus semi-nested Nested Universal Primer A PCR. One entry per CDR3 protein results from TCRdb running MiXCR on the 5' RACE reads. The sample gives 35,000 to 50,000 distinct CDR3 sequences, 20% to 25% of which show up once; about 4% is in the top ten. General study results and limits: Tumor Tregs overlapped most with tumor, then blood, naive CD4+ cells. The larger-cohort validation was restricted to a single TCR beta V-J rearrangement rather than whole repertoires. Tumor memory CD4+ T cell TCR gene usage was found to cluster with blood and lymph node memory CD4+ cells and with lymph node naive CD4+ cells.

Tregs were sorted as CD4+CD25+CD127-/low cells. The length of the CDR3 is 12 residues. V was pared by 2 bases and J by 8 bases, with 12 bases between. In germline, CDR1 is GTSNPN, CDR2 SVGIG (reference sequence). Sequencing was carried out using Tregs sorted from blood. The V call is TRBV30, the J call TRBJ1-2, with a tentative D call TRBD1 (6 bases). The sequence was collected from a female donor with breast cancer. This chain's CDR3 is CAWSSGAQGYTF. The CDR3 DNA is TGTGCCTGGAGTTCAGGGGCGCAGGGCTACACCTTC. The full variable domain, completed using reference TRBV30 and TRBJ1-2, is SQTIHQWPATLVQPVGSPLSLECTVEGTSNPNLYWYRQAAGRGLQLLFYSVGIGQISSEVPQNLSASRPQDRQFILSSKKLLLSDSGFYLCAWSSGAQGYTFGSGTRLTVV.